These T cell receptor beta chains were read from a single sample in a study of CD8+CD57+ T cells in acquired aplastic anemia. A single record per CDR3 protein comes from TCRdb applying MiXCR to the reads. This table has around 250,000 distinct CDR3 sequences, approximately 55% appearing once. The material sequenced was sorted CD4+, CD8+, or CD8+CD57+ T cells (not recorded which) from PBMCs. Source of these receptors: a human donor with severe aplastic anemia or a healthy control (not recorded which). Both conserved end residues are part of each CDR3. A D gene is named only where the DNA matches it firmly. Not every row has a clone size; where given, it reads once, few, many or a size class.

DNA: TGTGCCAGCAGAGAAAACGGGGGTGGAGATACGCAGTATTTT
CDR3: CASRENGGGDTQYF
V: TRBV7-2
D: .
J: TRBJ2-3
size: .

DNA: TGTGCCAGTAGTATCCTAACGGGGGGCGGAAACACCATATATTTT
CDR3: CASSILTGGGNTIYF
V: TRBV19
D: .
J: TRBJ1-3
size: many

DNA: TGTGCCAGCAGTTACAATCAGCCCCAGCATTTT
CDR3: CASSYNQPQHF
V: TRBV6-5
D: .
J: TRBJ1-5
size: .

DNA: TGTGCCAGCAGCCGGGGACACGGAGAGACCCAGTACTTC
CDR3: CASSRGHGETQYF
V: TRBV7-2
D: .
J: TRBJ2-5
size: .

DNA: TGCGCCAGCCAACTGGGACAGGGGTTCTCCTACGAGCAGTACTTC
CDR3: CASQLGQGFSYEQYF
V: TRBV5-1
D: TRBD1
J: TRBJ2-7
size: few

DNA: TGTGCCAGCAGCTTGGTGGGACAGGGGGCTGGGGACTATGGCTACACCTTC
CDR3: CASSLVGQGAGDYGYTF
V: TRBV25-1
D: TRBD1
J: TRBJ1-2
size: .

DNA: TGTGCCAGTAGTGCCGCAGGACCCTACGAGCAGTACTTC
CDR3: CASSAAGPYEQYF
V: TRBV12-3/TRBV12-4
D: .
J: TRBJ2-7
size: few

DNA: TGTGCCAGTAGTTCTCTGCAATACTTCTATGGCTACACCTTC
CDR3: CASSSLQYFYGYTF
V: TRBV19
D: .
J: TRBJ1-2
size: .

DNA: TGTGCCATCAGTGATTTGGACTACGAGCAGTACTTC
CDR3: CAISDLDYEQYF
V: TRBV10-3
D: .
J: TRBJ2-7
size: few

DNA: TGTGCCAGCTCACCGGTGCGGGGGGCGACTAATGAAAAACTGTTTTTT
CDR3: CASSPVRGATNEKLFF
V: TRBV25-1
D: .
J: TRBJ1-4
size: .

DNA: TGTGCCAGCAGCTCAAAGGTGGGGGCAGAGACCCAGTACTTC
CDR3: CASSSKVGAETQYF
V: TRBV7-8
D: .
J: TRBJ2-5
size: .

DNA: TGTGCCAGCAGTTTAGGACACCCGAACACCGGGGAGCTGTTTTTT
CDR3: CASSLGHPNTGELFF
V: TRBV12-3/TRBV12-4
D: .
J: TRBJ2-2
size: few

DNA: TGTGCCAGCAGTTCTGGGACAGGCACCTACGAGCAGTACTTC
CDR3: CASSSGTGTYEQYF
V: TRBV12-3/TRBV12-4
D: TRBD1
J: TRBJ2-7
size: many

DNA: TGTGCTAGCAGCTTAGAGAGGAATGTGAACACCGGGGAGCTGTTTTTT
CDR3: CASSLERNVNTGELFF
V: TRBV7-7
D: .
J: TRBJ2-2
size: .

DNA: TGTGCCAAACAGGGCAGGGACGGAAACACCATATATTTT
CDR3: CAKQGRDGNTIYF
V: TRBV2
D: .
J: TRBJ1-3
size: .

DNA: TGTGCCAGTAGTCCAGAGTCGGGGGGACTAGTAAAGAACATTCAGTACTTC
CDR3: CASSPESGGLVKNIQYF
V: TRBV19
D: TRBD2
J: TRBJ2-4
size: .

DNA: TGCAGTGCTAGCCCCTCCCTTGAAGCTTTCTTT
CDR3: CSASPSLEAFF
V: TRBV20-1
D: .
J: TRBJ1-1
size: many

DNA: TGTGCCACCAGTGGGGTAGCGGGAGACACAGATACGCAGTATTTT
CDR3: CATSGVAGDTDTQYF
V: TRBV24-1
D: TRBD2
J: TRBJ2-3
size: once

DNA: TGTGCCAGCAGCCAAGATCCCACGCGGGGGAGCACAGATACGCAGTATTTT
CDR3: CASSQDPTRGSTDTQYF
V: TRBV5-5
D: TRBD2
J: TRBJ2-3
size: .

DNA: TGCAGTGTCAGAAGGCGGGGCAGCACAGATACGCAGTATTTT
CDR3: CSVRRRGSTDTQYF
V: TRBV20-1
D: .
J: TRBJ2-3
size: many

DNA: TGTGCCAGCAGTTTAGGACAGGGAATCTCTGGCTACACCTTC
CDR3: CASSLGQGISGYTF
V: TRBV28
D: TRBD1
J: TRBJ1-2
size: .

DNA: TGTGCCAGTAGTACCTTCGGGGGAAGGGGGTACACTGAAGCTTTCTTT
CDR3: CASSTFGGRGYTEAFF
V: TRBV19
D: .
J: TRBJ1-1
size: .

DNA: TGTGCCAGCAGCACGAGCTCCTACTATGGCTACACCTTC
CDR3: CASSTSSYYGYTF
V: TRBV5-1
D: .
J: TRBJ1-2
size: .

DNA: TGCAGTGCTAGAGGGACTGCAAAAGATACGCAGTATTTT
CDR3: CSARGTAKDTQYF
V: TRBV20-1
D: .
J: TRBJ2-3
size: .

DNA: TGTGCCAGCAGCCAAGTCGGGAACTCTGGGGCCAACGTCCTGACTTTC
CDR3: CASSQVGNSGANVLTF
V: TRBV3-1
D: .
J: TRBJ2-6
size: .

DNA: TGTGCCAGCAGCAGAGGGGCAAACACCACATATTTT
CDR3: CASSRGANTTYF
V: TRBV2
D: .
J: TRBJ1-3
size: many

DNA: TGTGCCAGCAGCGTGGGGACTAGCGTCCATGAGCAGTTCTTC
CDR3: CASSVGTSVHEQFF
V: TRBV9
D: TRBD2
J: TRBJ2-1
size: .

DNA: TGTGCCATCAGTTCCTTCGACGGGGCTTCCTATGGCTACACCTTC
CDR3: CAISSFDGASYGYTF
V: TRBV10-3
D: .
J: TRBJ1-2
size: .